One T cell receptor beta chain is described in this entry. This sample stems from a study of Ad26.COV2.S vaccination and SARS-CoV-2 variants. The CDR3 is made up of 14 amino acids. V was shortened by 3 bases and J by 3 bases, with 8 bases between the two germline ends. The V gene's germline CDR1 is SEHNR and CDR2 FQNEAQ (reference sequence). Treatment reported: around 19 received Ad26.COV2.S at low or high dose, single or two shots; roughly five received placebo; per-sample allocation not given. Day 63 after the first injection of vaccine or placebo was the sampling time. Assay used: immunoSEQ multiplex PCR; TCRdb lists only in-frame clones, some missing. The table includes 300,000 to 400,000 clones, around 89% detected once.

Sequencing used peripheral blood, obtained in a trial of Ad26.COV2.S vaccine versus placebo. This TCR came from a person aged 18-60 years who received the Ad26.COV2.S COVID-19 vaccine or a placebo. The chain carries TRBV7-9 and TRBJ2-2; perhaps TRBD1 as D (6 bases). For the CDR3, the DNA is TGTGCCAGCAGCTTGACAGGATACACCGGGGAGCTGTTTTTT. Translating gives CASSLTGYTGELFF.